Below, 21 T cell receptor beta chains from the same sample are listed, as sequenced in a study of T cell changes during pregnancy in multiple sclerosis. Data came from immunoSEQ multiplex PCR; TCRdb stores just in-frame clones and leaves some out. The data contain tens of thousands of clones, almost 95% of them singletons. The specimen comprised peripheral blood, sampled in the third trimester of pregnancy. The receptors originated from a female donor in good health, enrolled as a control in a pregnancy study.

CDR3 protein: CASSLPSNTGELFF. The CDR3 nucleotides read TGCGCCAGCAGCTTGCCCAGTAACACCGGGGAGCTGTTTTTT. This chain links TRBV5-1 with TRBJ2-2; D remains ambiguous. CDR1 and CDR2 (germline): SGHRS, YFSETQ. Trimming removed 1 base at V and 2 bases at J, with 6 bases between. This CDR3 comprises 14 residues. The entire variable domain, with the rest obtained from reference TRBV5-1 and TRBJ2-2, is as follows: KAGVTQTPRYLIKTRGQQVTLSCSPISGHRSVSWYQQTPGQGLQFLFEYFSETQRNKGNFPGRFSGRQFSNSRSEMNVSTLELGDSALYLCASSLPSNTGELFFGEGSRLTVL.

V gene TRBV5-4 combines with J gene TRBJ2-7; D unclear. Germline loops: CDR1 SGHNT, CDR2 YYREEE (reference sequence). V was shortened by 2 bases and J by 0 bases, with 9 bases between the two germline ends. The CDR3 is 14 residues long. This chain's CDR3 is CASSFDTSSYEQYF. The CDR3 nucleotides read TGTGCCAGCAGCTTCGACACCAGCTCCTACGAGCAGTACTTC.

J is TRBJ1-5 and V is TRBV7-8; 9 bases agree with TRBD1. The CDR3 is 14 amino acids. With V trimmed by 4 bases and J by 2 bases, 0 bases remained unmatched. The germline V gene encodes CDR1 SGHVS and CDR2 FQNEAQ. In DNA form, the CDR3 reads TGTGCCAGCAGCTGGACAGGGGGCAATCAGCCCCAGCATTTT. This codes for CASSWTGGNQPQHF.

J is TRBJ2-1 and V is TRBV15; D not certain. Trimming stripped 9 bases from V and 6 bases from J, with 9 bases between. This CDR3 is 11 amino acids long. The V gene's germline CDR1 is LNHNV and CDR2 YYDKDF (reference sequence). The CDR3 bases are TGTGCCACTACTCACGGCAATGAGCAGTTCTTC. Translating it yields CATTHGNEQFF.

The genes are TRBV2 and TRBJ1-4; D is possibly TRBD1 (6 bases). V lost 4 bases and J lost 8, with 14 bases in between. Germline CDR1 SNHLY, CDR2 FYNNEI. CDR3 length equals 14 residues. CDR3 sequence (DNA): TGTGCCAGCAGTGTAGGCAGGGGCGGAGAAAAACTGTTTTTT. Translated: CASSVGRGGEKLFF.

This clone was recorded once. This sequence joins TRBV7-9 and TRBJ1-2; 8 nucleotides line up with TRBD1. Germline values: CDR1 SEHNR, CDR2 FQNEAQ (reference sequence). The CDR3 consists of 16 residues. Trimming removed 1 base from V and 4 bases from J; junction bases left unmatched: 8. CDR3 nucleotide sequence: TGTGCCAGCAGCTTAGAACCGCAGGGGGCTTCCTATGGCTACACCTTC. Its translation is CASSLEPQGASYGYTF.

Worth noting for this clone: This CDR3 is also generated by other DNA sequences in the sample. This chain connects TRBV28 to TRBJ1-1; D call uncertain. Germline V gives CDR1 MDHEN, CDR2 SYDVKM. The CDR3 loop spans 12 amino acids. The V end was cut by 3 bases, the J end by 5 bases, with 7 bases between. CDR3 in DNA: TGTGCCAGCAGTTTGCGAAATACTGAAGCTTTCTTT. Residues: CASSLRNTEAFF.

The chain employs TRBV28 and TRBJ1-6; 10 nucleotides agree with TRBD1. Germline loops: CDR1 MDHEN, CDR2 SYDVKM. J gave up 9 bases and V 5 bases, and 10 bases lay outside the gene matches. CDR3 length equals 16 residues. CDR3 sequence reads: CASSSPQGQGSSPLHF. CDR3 in DNA: TGTGCCAGCAGTAGCCCTCAGGGACAGGGGAGTTCACCCCTCCACTTT. The full variable domain, its missing parts supplied by reference TRBV28 and TRBJ1-6, is DVKVTQSSRYLVKRTGEKVFLECVQDMDHENMFWYRQDPGLGLRLIYFSYDVKMKEKGDIPEGYSVSREKKERFSLILESASTNQTSMYLCASSSPQGQGSSPLHFGNGTRLTVT.

This chain uses TRBV5-1 with TRBJ1-3; D not resolved. V was pared by 1 base and J by 2 bases, with 7 bases between. CDR1 SGHRS and CDR2 YFSETQ come from the germline V gene. This CDR3 is 14 amino acids long. The CDR3: CASSLLSTGNTIYF. CDR3 sequence (DNA): TGCGCCAGCAGCTTGTTATCTACTGGAAACACCATATATTTT.

The chain uses TRBV28 and TRBJ1-5; D is possibly TRBD1 (6 bases). V shed 4 bases and J shed 7 bases, with 11 bases lying between them. Germline lookup yields CDR1 MDHEN and CDR2 SYDVKM. The CDR3 contains 13 residues. CDR3 loop: CASSSGVEQPQHF. The CDR3 DNA follows: TGTGCCAGCAGTTCAGGGGTTGAGCAGCCCCAGCATTTT.

The chain links TRBV5-8 to TRBJ2-2; 9 bases match TRBD1. Germline-derived CDR1 and CDR2 are SGHTS and YDEGEE. The CDR3 contains 14 residues. Trimming at V came to 7 bases and at J to 5 bases, leaving 6 bases not matched to a gene. The CDR3 protein is CASRRQGDTGELFF. The CDR3 DNA is TGTGCCAGCCGACGACAGGGGGATACCGGGGAGCTGTTTTTT.

The V call is TRBV7-9, the J call TRBJ2-2; D not resolved. Trimming pared 5 bases from V and 2 bases from J, leaving 12 bases between. The CDR3 has 15 residues. The germline V gene encodes CDR1 SEHNR and CDR2 FQNEAQ (reference sequence). CDR3 protein: CASSQLLRNTGELFF. Written as DNA, the CDR3 is TGTGCCAGCAGCCAACTACTAAGAAACACCGGGGAGCTGTTTTTT.

The chain recombines TRBV7-6 with TRBJ1-6; TRBD1 aligns across 7 bases. The CDR3 has 16 amino acids. Germline-derived CDR1 and CDR2 are SGHVS and FNYEAQ. V gave up 5 bases and J gave up 7 bases; unmatched junction bases: 11. CDR3 DNA: TGTGCCAGCAGCCTACGGGACAGAGGAAAAAATTCACCCCTCCACTTT. This translates into CASSLRDRGKNSPLHF.

This chain links TRBV6-1 with TRBJ1-1; D gene uncertain. CDR3 length equals 16 residues. CDR1 is MNHNS and CDR2 is SASEGT in the germline V gene. Trimming removed 1 base at V and 3 bases at J, with 15 bases between. The CDR3 loop is CASSEVLGVRYTEAFF. The CDR3 region has the DNA TGTGCCAGCAGTGAAGTTCTGGGTGTGAGGTACACTGAAGCTTTCTTT.

This rearrangement joins TRBV6-1 to TRBJ2-7, with D maybe TRBD1 (6 bases). V was trimmed by 4 bases and J by 4 bases, leaving 11 bases between them. This CDR3 is 13 amino acids long. Germline V CDR1 and CDR2: MNHNS, SASEGT. Written as DNA, the CDR3 is TGTGCCAGCAGTGCCCGCGACAGGTACGAGCAGTACTTC. Translating gives CASSARDRYEQYF.

The genes are TRBV6-1 and TRBJ2-1, with D possibly being TRBD2 (6 bases). The CDR3 consists of 12 residues. In germline, CDR1 is MNHNS, CDR2 SASEGT. Deletions cut 5 bases from V and 8 bases from J, with 10 bases between. The CDR3 DNA reads TGTGCCAGCAGTTCCCGGGACTATGAGCAGTTCTTC. This gives the protein CASSSRDYEQFF.

This chain links TRBV6-1 with TRBJ2-3; D gene uncertain. V was pared by 1 base and J by 7 bases, with 6 bases between. The CDR3 consists of 12 residues. CDR1 and CDR2 (germline): MNHNS, SASEGT. The CDR3 DNA follows: TGTGCCAGCAGTGAAGGCAGGAATACGCAGTATTTT. Translated, it gives CASSEGRNTQYF.

The chain joins TRBV28 to TRBJ2-1; no clear D gene. V was clipped by 1 base and J by 7 bases, with 5 bases between them. The CDR3 sequence is 12 residues long. Germline CDR1 and CDR2: MDHEN and SYDVKM. CDR3 DNA: TGTGCCAGCAGTTTATCCGGGAATGAGCAGTTCTTC. Protein product: CASSLSGNEQFF.

The chain employs TRBV19 and TRBJ1-1; a weak D match, TRBD1 (6 bases). The ends were cut back, 1 base at V and 5 bases at J, with 14 bases in the middle. This CDR3 has 15 residues. Germline V gene lookup returns CDR1 LNHDA and CDR2 SQIVND (reference sequence). The CDR3 sequence: CASSIAAQGKTEAFF. The CDR3 bases are TGTGCCAGTAGTATAGCTGCACAGGGAAAAACTGAAGCTTTCTTT.

The rearrangement links TRBV7-8 to TRBJ1-6; possibly TRBD1 for D (5 bases). Deletions cut 4 bases from V and 0 bases from J, with 13 bases between. Germline V gene lookup returns CDR1 SGHVS and CDR2 FQNEAQ. The length of the CDR3 is 17 residues. This CDR3 is CASSSNRFSSYNSPLHF. In nucleotides, the CDR3 is TGTGCCAGCAGCTCCAACAGGTTTAGCTCCTATAATTCACCCCTCCACTTT.

The chain uses TRBV4-1 and TRBJ1-5, with D hard to call. This CDR3 spans 17 amino acids. Germline V gene sequence: CDR1 MGHRA, CDR2 YSYEKL. With 4 bases removed from V and 3 bases from J, the gap between germline ends came to 19 bases. The CDR3 loop is CASSRILTLEANQPQHF. The CDR3 DNA reads TGCGCCAGCAGCCGCATCCTGACGCTAGAGGCCAATCAGCCCCAGCATTTT.